This TCR beta chain was found in a study of T cells in Graves' hyperthyroidism and ophthalmopathy. Amplified TCR beta CDR3 regions derived from RNA transcripts. Researchers ran a first-round RT-PCR on the TCR CDR3 using the HTBI primer set. TCRdb reprocessed the multiplex PCR reads via MiXCR and lists one record per CDR3 protein. The repertoire includes about 200,000 distinct CDR3 sequences, roughly a sixth of them detected once, and more than 50% sits in the top ten. The authors obtained PBMCs from around 10 ml of fresh peripheral blood. Germline V gives CDR1 GTSNPN, CDR2 SVGIG (reference sequence). Trimming shortened V by 4 bases and J by 5 bases, and 21 bases separated the two germline ends. The CDR3 is made up of 15 amino acids. Study-level findings and limits: Most expanded thyroid clonotypes above 0.001 also appeared in blood.

Turning to this clonotype: Its antigen is currently unknown.

The sequencing sample was made of blood. This sequence originates from a woman in her 50s with Graves' hyperthyroidism. The chain is built from TRBV30 and TRBJ2-7; D unclear. For the CDR3, the DNA is TGTGCCTGGACCTCACGTCGGGTTTCCCTCCACGAGCAGTACTTC. This sequence encodes CAWTSRRVSLHEQYF. Full variable domain (outside the CDR3, taken from reference TRBV30 and TRBJ2-7): SQTIHQWPATLVQPVGSPLSLECTVEGTSNPNLYWYRQAAGRGLQLLFYSVGIGQISSEVPQNLSASRPQDRQFILSSKKLLLSDSGFYLCAWTSRRVSLHEQYFGPGTRLTVT.